The sequence of this T cell receptor (beta chain) was determined in a study of CD8 T cells in Susac syndrome. CDR1 and CDR2 from the germline V gene are SGHTA and FQGNSA. The CDR3 is 14 amino acids. Trimming pared 3 bases from V and 1 base from J, leaving 8 bases between. With random hexamers, reverse transcription was performed on about 0.5 to 1 ug of RNA. The amplification used immunoSEQ multiplex PCR on TCR beta CDR3; it spanned 54 Vbeta and 13 Jbeta. TCRdb called the immunoSEQ multiplex PCR reads again in MiXCR, with one record for every CDR3 protein. Of around 170,000 distinct CDR3 sequences listed, around 92% are singletons. This clonotype was recorded only once.

Material for sequencing was CD4+ T cells from PBMCs. This chain joins TRBV7-2 and TRBJ2-3; D is uncertain. The sequence derives from a human donor in good health. CDR3 bases: TGTGCCAGCAGCTTCAAGGCCCGCACAGATACGCAGTATTTT. Translated, it gives CASSFKARTDTQYF.